This TCR beta chain came from a study of CD8+ T cells in alopecia areata. The study, taken as a whole, reports: Researchers report lesional scalp, most notably alopecia totalis/universalis, outstripped normal scalp in clonality. Resident alphabeta T-cell populations of normal skin are likewise subject to sequencing in scalp samples.

This clone turned up a few times. Its specificity is not known. The sample's treatment: oral pan-JAK inhibitor, 5-10 mg twice daily. Lesional scalp punch biopsies and peripheral blood were collected from alopecia areata patients. CD4+ and CD8+ T cells were sorted from PBMCs. Once RNA had been extracted, it was reverse transcribed into cDNA to act as the sequencing template. The assay was immunoSEQ multiplex PCR, and TCRdb's table has in-frame clones only and misses some. The sample holds 150,000 to 200,000 clones, roughly 63% seen once. This specimen was CD4+ T cells sorted from blood, taken at approximately week 56, from a patient treated with tofacitinib. The clonotype was recovered from a human donor with alopecia areata.

In DNA, the CDR3 is TGCAGCGTTCGAGGTTCTGGGCAGTTGACCACTGAAGCTTTCTTT. Amino acids: CSVRGSGQLTTEAFF. The chain couples TRBV29-1 to TRBJ1-1; D ambiguous. Trimming shortened V by 5 bases and J by 4 bases, and 20 bases separated the two germline ends. The CDR3 totals 15 residues. Germline loops: CDR1 SQVTM, CDR2 ANQGSEA.